The 22 T cell receptor beta chains below all came from one sample that was sequenced in a study of metastatic and nonmetastatic thyroid tumors. Not a single patient had been given any form of treatment at any point before undergoing thyroid surgery. Through MiXCR, TCRdb re-clonotyped the PCR reads. The data show about 85,000 clones, about 9.1% seen once. The material sequenced was blood. The receptors shown here come from a female donor with papillary thyroid cancer or a benign thyroid nodule (not recorded which). Some clones in this sample may be carry-over from other donors' samples.

There are a few counts of this clone. The V gene is TRBV4-1, the J gene TRBJ2-7, with D possibly called TRBD1 or TRBD2 (5 bases each). Trimming removed 4 bases from V and 4 bases from J, with 14 bases in between. The CDR3 is made up of 14 amino acids. Germline CDR1 and CDR2: MGHRA and YSYEKL. The CDR3 sequence: CASSRDGPEYEQYF. As DNA, the CDR3 is TGCGCCAGCAGCCGGGACGGGCCAGAGTACGAGCAGTACTTC.

This clone was detected many times. The CDR3 here is CASSLKRTGPGTQYF. Here the CDR3 DNA reads TGTGCCAGCAGTTTAAAACGGACAGGACCGGGTACGCAGTATTTT. The rearrangement joins TRBV28 to TRBJ2-3, with 7 bases matching TRBD1. From germline, CDR1 is MDHEN and CDR2 SYDVKM. Germline trimming cut 2 bases from V and 8 bases from J; bases unmatched to any gene: 10. The length of the CDR3 is 15 residues.

In this sample, this clone turned up many times. The chain couples TRBV2 to TRBJ2-2; 10 bases line up with TRBD2. The CDR3 extends over 16 amino acids. Germline trimming cut 3 bases from V and 4 bases from J; bases unmatched to any gene: 5. CDR1 is SNHLY, CDR2 FYNNEI, per germline. Here the CDR3 DNA reads TGTGCCAGCAGTGACCTCAGCGGGGGGGCCACCGGGGAGCTGTTTTTT. Its translation is CASSDLSGGATGELFF.

This clone was seen many times. V and J are TRBV5-1 and TRBJ1-6; 8 bases map to TRBD1. Trimming removed 5 bases from V and 7 bases from J; junction bases left unmatched: 11. Germline V gene data show CDR1 as SGHRS and CDR2 as YFSETQ. The CDR3 is 16 residues long. The CDR3 is CASSRLPGQVNSPLHF. DNA of the CDR3: TGCGCCAGCAGTCGATTACCGGGACAGGTAAATTCACCCCTCCACTTT.

There are many counts of this clone. This chain links TRBV7-2 with TRBJ1-2; tentatively, D is TRBD1 (5 bases). V lost 3 bases and J 11 bases, leaving 16 bases between the germline ends. This CDR3 has 13 amino acids. Per the germline V gene, CDR1 is SGHTA and CDR2 is FQGNSA. The CDR3 loop reads CASSFDYRLGYTF. CDR3 nucleotides: TGTGCCAGCAGCTTCGACTACAGGCTTGGTTACACCTTC.

This clone was found a few times. The chain combines TRBV6-1 with TRBJ1-2; unclear D gene. Germline CDR1 reads MNHNS; CDR2 reads SASEGT. The V end lost 5 bases, the J end lost 4 bases, and 14 bases lay between the germline ends. The CDR3 runs 14 residues. The CDR3 here is CASSPDVETYGYTF. CDR3 nucleotides: TGTGCCAGCAGTCCAGATGTAGAAACCTATGGCTACACCTTC.

This clone was seen ten or more times. This chain joins TRBV2 and TRBJ2-6; 11 bases line up with TRBD1. CDR1 and CDR2 from the germline V gene are SNHLY and FYNNEI. Trimming cost V 3 bases and J 3 bases; bases outside gene matches: 4. The CDR3 contains 17 residues. The CDR3 bases are TGTGCCAGCAGTGAGAGGGACAGGGGGTATGGGGCCAACGTCCTGACTTTC. It translates to CASSERDRGYGANVLTF.

This clone was counted at least ten times. The genes are TRBV30 and TRBJ2-7, with 16 bases identical to TRBD2. Germline V gene sequence: CDR1 GTSNPN, CDR2 SVGIG (reference sequence). V gave up 3 bases and J gave up 7 bases; unmatched junction bases: 9. CDR3 length equals 16 residues. The CDR3 DNA follows: TGTGCCTGGAGAGGGACTAGCGGGGGGGCGGCTAGTGAGCAGTACTTC. This translates into CAWRGTSGGAASEQYF.

This clone was detected ten times or more. The chain is built from TRBV6-1 and TRBJ2-2; unclear D gene. V lost 1 base and J 1 base, leaving 10 bases between the germline ends. The CDR3 has 16 residues. Germline V gives CDR1 MNHNS, CDR2 SASEGT. Here the CDR3 reads CASSEDSQQNTGELFF. The CDR3 DNA reads as TGTGCCAGCAGTGAAGACAGTCAACAGAACACCGGGGAGCTGTTTTTT.

Here the CDR3 reads CASRQGEKLFF. CDR3 bases: TGTGCCAGTAGACAGGGGGAAAAACTGTTTTTT. The V and J genes are TRBV19 and TRBJ1-4; 7 positions match TRBD1. Germline V gives CDR1 LNHDA, CDR2 SQIVND (reference sequence). V dropped 6 bases and J dropped 8; count of bases not matched to a gene: 0. The CDR3 has 11 residues.

This clone was picked up a small number of times. A read error may be the cause here, since a much bigger clone is one base away. Distinct nucleotide sequences in the sample also encode this CDR3. The chain couples TRBV20-1 to TRBJ1-1; no definite D call. Germline CDR1 and CDR2: DFQATT and SNEGSKA (reference sequence). This CDR3 is built from 13 residues. This CDR3 reads CSARGGGMTEAFF. The CDR3 nucleotides are TGCAGTGCTAGAGGGGGAGGGATGACTGAGGCTTTCTTT.

This clone occurred many times. The genes are TRBV7-3 and TRBJ2-7; TRBD2 matches at 8 bases. The CDR3 covers 14 residues. J lost 0 bases, V lost 4 bases, and 2 bases had no gene match. Germline V lookup: CDR1 SGHTA, CDR2 FQGTGA. CDR3 amino acids: CASSSGTSSYEQYF. The CDR3 DNA follows: TGTGCCAGCAGCTCCGGGACTAGCTCCTACGAGCAGTACTTC.

This clone was observed a handful of times. This could be a read error, since a much larger clone is one nucleotide away. This specimen includes other DNA sequences encoding the same CDR3. V gene TRBV28 combines with J gene TRBJ1-2; D might be TRBD1 (6 bases). Looked up from germline, CDR1 is MDHEN and CDR2 is SYDVKM. With 2 bases removed from V and 2 bases from J, the gap between germline ends came to 6 bases. CDR3 length: 13 amino acids. The chain's CDR3 is CASSLRGNYGYTF. The CDR3 coding sequence is TGTGCCAGCAGTTTAAGGGGGAACTATGGCTACACCTTC.

This clone was found many times. V is TRBV6-1 and J is TRBJ2-7, with 12 bases aligning to TRBD2. The CDR3 has 14 amino acids. CDR1 is MNHNS, CDR2 SASEGT, per germline. After removal of 6 bases from V and 4 bases from J, the junction contained 4 bases not matched to a gene. Written as DNA, the CDR3 is TGTGCCAGCAGCGATCTAGCGGGGGGGTACGAGCAGTACTTC. Its translation is CASSDLAGGYEQYF.

This clone has a count of ten or more. The rearrangement joins TRBV20-1 to TRBJ1-5, with D possibly being TRBD1 (5 bases). The CDR3 sequence is 13 residues long. CDR1 is DFQATT and CDR2 is SNEGSKA in the germline V gene (reference sequence). Trimming cost V 3 bases and J 5 bases, with 11 bases left between them. As DNA, the CDR3 is TGCAGTGCTAGTGGGGGGGAGCATCAGCCCCAGCATTTT. Translating it yields CSASGGEHQPQHF.

Turning to this clone: This CDR3 is missing its conserved last phenylalanine or tryptophan, likely due to a read error. The J gene is TRBJ1-1, the V gene TRBV14; TRBD1 might be the D (5 bases). This CDR3 is 13 amino acids long. Germline V lookup: CDR1 SGHDN, CDR2 FVKESK. Trimming left V 5 bases short and J 5 bases short, with 12 bases between. The CDR3 loop reads CASSTAGRTEAFL. DNA of the CDR3: TGTGCCAGCAGCACGGCAGGGAGGACTGAAGCTTTCCTT.

This clone was detected ten times or more. In the same sample, other DNA sequences code for this CDR3. For the CDR3, the DNA is TGTGCCATCAGTGAGGGATTGAATGAAAAACTGTTTTTT. This encodes CAISEGLNEKLFF. The chain carries TRBV10-3 and TRBJ1-4; D ambiguous. Trimming pared 2 bases from V and 5 bases from J, leaving 6 bases between. The CDR3 consists of 13 residues. Germline V gene sequence: CDR1 ENHRY, CDR2 SYGVKD.

The V call is TRBV19, the J call TRBJ1-1; 8 bases align to TRBD1. Germline loops: CDR1 LNHDA, CDR2 SQIVND (reference sequence). With V trimmed by 5 bases and J by 5 bases, 10 bases remained unmatched. This CDR3 region has 15 residues. The CDR3 here is CASSPRTGQSTEAFF. The CDR3 nucleotides read TGTGCCAGTAGTCCCCGGACAGGGCAGAGTACTGAAGCTTTCTTT.

This clone occurred many times. The V call is TRBV5-1, the J call TRBJ2-1; TRBD1 agrees at 8 bases. Losses at the gene ends were 0 bases for V and 7 bases for J; bases not matched to a gene: 6. CDR1 SGHRS and CDR2 YFSETQ come from the germline V gene. The CDR3 length is 15 residues. Here the CDR3 reads CASSLAFTGGNEQFF. CDR3 bases: TGCGCCAGCAGCTTGGCCTTTACAGGGGGTAATGAGCAGTTCTTC.

This clone was recorded many times. This chain links TRBV19 with TRBJ2-1; 8 bases are a match to TRBD1. From germline, CDR1 is LNHDA and CDR2 SQIVND (reference sequence). With V trimmed by 4 bases and J by 8 bases, 13 bases remained unmatched. This CDR3 contains 16 residues. The CDR3 DNA is TGTGCCAGTAGTAAAAGGACAGGGAAGGAGGAAGATGAGCAGTTCTTC. This translates into CASSKRTGKEEDEQFF. Based on the CDR3 plus reference TRBV19 and TRBJ2-1, the full variable domain is DGGITQSPKYLFRKEGQNVTLSCEQNLNHDAMYWYRQDPGQGLRLIYYSQIVNDFQKGDIAEGYSVSREKKESFPLTVTSAQKNPTAFYLCASSKRTGKEEDEQFFGPGTRLTVL.

This clone occurred many times. The genes are TRBV21-1 and TRBJ2-3; the table calls TRBD2, which could not be checked here. TRBV21-1 is given as a pseudogene. The CDR3 runs 18 residues. DNA for the CDR3: TGTGCCAGCAGCGCCACCCTTTGGACTAGCGGGGGGACAGATACGCAGTATTTT. Translation: CASSATLWTSGGTDTQYF.

This clone was recorded a few times. The rearrangement joins TRBV30 to TRBJ2-5; the D gene could be TRBD1 or TRBD2 (6 bases each). The V end lost 2 bases, the J end lost 5 bases, and 18 bases lay between the germline ends. This CDR3 contains 15 residues. CDR1 and CDR2 from the germline V gene are GTSNPN and SVGIG (reference sequence). The CDR3 nucleotides are TGTGCCTGGAGTACCCACGGGGGACACGGGGAGACCCAGTACTTC. This codes for CAWSTHGGHGETQYF.